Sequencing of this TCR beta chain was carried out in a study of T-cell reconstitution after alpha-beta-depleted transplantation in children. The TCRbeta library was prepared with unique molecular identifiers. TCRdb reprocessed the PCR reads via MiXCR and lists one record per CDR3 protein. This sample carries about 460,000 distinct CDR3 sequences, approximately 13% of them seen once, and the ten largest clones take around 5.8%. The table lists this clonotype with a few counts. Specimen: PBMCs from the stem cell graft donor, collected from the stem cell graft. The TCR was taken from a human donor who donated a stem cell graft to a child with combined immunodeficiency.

In nucleotides, the CDR3 is TGTGCCACGCGTCCCGGGACAGGGAACGAGCAGTACTTC. It encodes CATRPGTGNEQYF. J is TRBJ2-7 and V is TRBV6-2 or TRBV6-3; 9 bases align to TRBD1. This CDR3 is 13 amino acids long. Germline trimming cut 10 bases from V and 5 bases from J; bases unmatched to any gene: 9. Germline CDR1 is MNHEY and CDR2 is SVGEGT.